This TCR beta chain was observed in a study of cytomegalovirus exposure and HLA in healthy donors. This PCR relied on a set of 60 Vbeta primers and 13 Jbeta primers. The table came from immunoSEQ multiplex PCR; TCRdb's copy has only in-frame clones and leaves some out. Of some 120,000 clones listed, 81% were seen once; the top ten hold 3% to 5%. The V and J ends lost 5 bases and 3 bases, in that order; junction bases with no gene match: 6. The CDR3 length is 14 residues. CDR1 and CDR2 from the germline V gene are SGHAT and FQDESV (reference sequence). The rearrangement links TRBV11-1 to TRBJ2-7; 8 bases line up with TRBD1. Sequenced: PBMCs. This clonotype was sampled from a woman in her 30s in good health and CMV-seronegative. CDR3 in DNA: TGTGCCAGCAGCGCGACAGGGGTAGTCTACGAGCAGTACTTC. Translated: CASSATGVVYEQYF.